Listed here is a single T cell receptor beta chain. The antigen remains undetermined. The junction does not match germline at one end; this may be a read error. Pooling was applied to second doses at about 4 or about 12 weeks. These data originate in a study of T cell responses to AZD1222 COVID-19 vaccine. Study conclusions and caveats: Clonal diversity may have been underestimated, and the donors were mostly white British, with more females than males.

Assay used: immunoSEQ multiplex PCR; TCRdb lists only in-frame clones, some missing. The table lists approximately 170,000 clones, 90% to 95% of them singletons. The CDR3 consists of 14 residues. Per the germline V gene, CDR1 is SGDLS and CDR2 is YYNGEE. The origin of this receptor is an adult who received the AZD1222 COVID-19 vaccine. The material sequenced was peripheral blood, taken 28 days after the second AZD1222 dose. The genes are TRBV9 and TRBJ2-5; D is unresolved. The CDR3 reads CASSLSAAQVTQYF. Here the CDR3 DNA reads TGTGCCAGCAGCCTTTCCGCCGCCCAAGTGACCCAGTACTTC. Supplemented by reference TRBV9 and TRBJ2-5, the full variable domain reads DSGVTQTPKHLITATGQRVTLRCSPRSGDLSVYWYQQSLDQGLQFLIQYYNGEERAKGNILERFSAQQFPDLHSELNLSSLELGDSALYFCASSLSAAQVTQYFGPGTRLLVL.